This T cell receptor (beta chain) was retrieved from a study of blood T cell repertoires in COVID-19. Germline CDR1 LNHDA, CDR2 SQIVND (reference sequence). This CDR3 region has 14 residues. Germline trimming cut 7 bases from V and 7 bases from J; bases unmatched to any gene: 7. Data came from immunoSEQ multiplex PCR; TCRdb stores just in-frame clones and leaves some out. The sample holds tens of thousands of clones; roughly 84% are singletons and the top ten take under 6%. The gene calls are TRBV19 and TRBJ1-6; 7 bases map to TRBD1. The source of this sequence is an older woman with acute or convalescent COVID-19. The sample taken for sequencing was peripheral blood. The CDR3 sequence is CASTDRANNSPLHF. CDR3 coding DNA: TGTGCCAGTACCGACAGGGCTAACAATTCACCCCTCCACTTT. The whole variable domain, filled in from reference TRBV19 and TRBJ1-6, reads DGGITQSPKYLFRKEGQNVTLSCEQNLNHDAMYWYRQDPGQGLRLIYYSQIVNDFQKGDIAEGYSVSREKKESFPLTVTSAQKNPTAFYLCASTDRANNSPLHFGNGTRLTVT.